The sequence of this TCR beta chain was determined in a study of blood T cell repertoires in COVID-19 (dated by TCRdb to about 2020). General notes on the study: The collaborator samples originated in the United States, Italy and Spain and spanned the acute and convalescent phases of COVID-19. The material from the prospective study consisted of cDNA or gDNA derived from T cells, B-cell-depleted T cells, or PBMCs. Subjects who had been exposed to COVID-19, were actively infected with it, or had recovered from it provided the deeply sampled blood TCRbeta repertoires that made up the dataset. The repertoires were made available in a free public database intended to serve as a resource for research on the immune response to SARS-CoV-2. The samples were drawn from the first 160 participants of the ongoing ImmuneRACE study and from under 1,500 subjects provided by 6 global collaborators. A de-identified subject ID, COVID-19 status, age in years and sex were almost always included in the sample metadata. Where HLA class I and class II types were available, the types were taken from metadata supplied by the sample provider, not from assay-based typing. Study-level results and caveats: Clinical and demographic metadata were provided uncurated, with the amount varying by source and participant.

The immunoSEQ Assay, a bias-controlled multiplex PCR, was used to amplify TCRbeta CDR3 regions from genomic DNA. The paper's processing steps were these. The number of nucleated cells in each sample was estimated from the amplification of reference gene primers within the assay. To quantify the absolute abundance of each unique TCRbeta CDR3 rearrangement, sequence reads were collapsed and filtered. Productive Simpson clonality was computed per sample as the square root of Simpson's diversity index over productive rearrangements. TCRdb re-hosts the immuneACCESS table, in-frame sequences only. Its copies lack some clones; in the studies checked, an unresolved V gene accounts for under half of them, and the cause for the rest is not known. The V and J calls and clone size are taken from that table; D and trimming were inferred from the DNA. This sample holds about 280,000 clones; around 85% were observed only once. The ten largest make up under 3% of the sample.

Its CDR3 holds 13 amino acids, cysteine through phenylalanine. Just the 39-base CDR3 DNA is kept, in frame starting at base 1. V is clipped by 3 bases and J by 4 bases, and the sequence between their germline boundaries is 7 bases long. In the prospective study, participants were roughly 18 to 100 years old, resided in about two dozen geographic areas of the United States, and were enrolled through a virtual design. In the prospective study, cohorts were assigned on the basis of participant-reported clinical history obtained from a screening survey and a study questionnaire. Recovered participants in ImmuneRACE Cohort 3 were defined by two consecutive negative NP/OP PCR tests, clearance by a healthcare professional, or resolution of symptoms. In the prospective study, mobile phlebotomists collected whole blood, serum and a nasopharyngeal or oropharyngeal swab from each participant. Participants in the prospective study had the option to provide additional blood draws and questionnaires over a roughly 2-month period. Prospective study blood samples were shipped either frozen or at room temperature before DNA extraction.

A note on this clone: Its antigen is currently not known. No quality values exist for individual bases; no much larger clone is one base distant.

Rearrangement joined TRBV12-3 or TRBV12-4 to TRBJ1-5; the D gene assignment is ambiguous. The sequencing sample was made of PBMCs or T cells enriched from blood (not recorded which). The TCR was taken from a woman aged 45-65 years who had recovered from COVID-19. The CDR3 sequence is CASSFRVNQPQHF. The base sequence is TGTGCCAGCAGTTTTCGTGTTAATCAGCCCCAGCATTTT.